The present TCR beta chain was sequenced within a study of blood T cells in healthy people across ages. Next came a second PCR, run for about 7 to 12 cycles, which used a sample-barcoded 5' primer along with a J-beta primer mix. TCRdb redid the calling of the 5' RACE reads with MiXCR, one entry per CDR3 protein. The sample has about 970,000 distinct CDR3 sequences; roughly half are singletons. This CDR3 comprises 14 residues. V lost 4 bases and J lost 4, with 15 bases in between. In germline, CDR1 is SQVTM, CDR2 ANQGSEA. The chain couples TRBV29-1 to TRBJ2-3; no clear D. The sequenced material came from blood. The sequence came from a woman aged 55-75 years in good health. The CDR3 loop is CSVGAAHFSDTQYF. Written as DNA, the CDR3 is TGCAGCGTTGGTGCAGCCCATTTCTCAGATACGCAGTATTTT.